These T cell receptor beta chains were read from a single sample in a study of naive and memory T cell subsets. TCRdb re-derived calls from the UMI-ligation and nested PCR reads in MiXCR, one entry per CDR3 protein. The sample has some 110,000 distinct CDR3 sequences, more than 14% seen once. Material: naive CD8+ T cells from blood. The origin of the receptors is a human donor in good health. The CDR3 runs from the conserved cysteine through the conserved F or W. The order of the fields is V gene, D gene, CDR3 length, clone size, J gene, CDR3 DNA, CDR3 protein. The D gene is left open where the match is weak. A clone size is listed for some rows: how often the clone was seen (once, few, many), or a class if it is expanded.

V gene: TRBV5-1; D gene: .; CDR3 length: 16; clone size: few; J gene: TRBJ2-7; CDR3 DNA: TGCGCCAGCAGCCCCCTCGTAGGGGGGGAAACCTACGAGCAGTACTTC; CDR3 protein: CASSPLVGGETYEQYF
V gene: TRBV7-8; D gene: .; CDR3 length: 14; clone size: many; J gene: TRBJ2-7; CDR3 DNA: TGTGCCAGCAGCTCCTGGGGGCTCGTCAGCGAGCAGTACTTC; CDR3 protein: CASSSWGLVSEQYF
V gene: TRBV7-9; D gene: .; CDR3 length: 14; clone size: few; J gene: TRBJ2-2; CDR3 DNA: TGTGCCAGCAGCTCGCCCCTTTACACCGGGGAGCTGTTTTTT; CDR3 protein: CASSSPLYTGELFF
V gene: TRBV24-1; D gene: .; CDR3 length: 13; clone size: few; J gene: TRBJ2-1; CDR3 DNA: TGTGCCACCGCCCCGCCGGGGTACAATGAGCAGTTCTTC; CDR3 protein: CATAPPGYNEQFF
V gene: TRBV28; D gene: TRBD2; CDR3 length: 18; clone size: few; J gene: TRBJ2-2; CDR3 DNA: TGTGCCAGCAGTTTAGTCCTAGCGGGGGGGACGAACACCGGGGAGCTGTTTTTT; CDR3 protein: CASSLVLAGGTNTGELFF
V gene: TRBV2; D gene: TRBD1; CDR3 length: 14; clone size: .; J gene: TRBJ2-5; CDR3 DNA: TGTGCCAGCAACCGGGACAGCGAGCAAGAGACCCAGTACTTC; CDR3 protein: CASNRDSEQETQYF
V gene: TRBV7-9; D gene: .; CDR3 length: 13; clone size: .; J gene: TRBJ2-2; CDR3 DNA: TGTGCCTGGAGGCTCGGAGACACCGGGGAGCTGTTTTTT; CDR3 protein: CAWRLGDTGELFF
V gene: TRBV28; D gene: .; CDR3 length: 13; clone size: .; J gene: TRBJ2-1; CDR3 DNA: TGTGCCAGCAGCCCCCACCGAGTAGTTAACAAGGTCTTC; CDR3 protein: CASSPHRVVNKVF
V gene: TRBV11-3; D gene: TRBD2; CDR3 length: 18; clone size: many; J gene: TRBJ2-1; CDR3 DNA: TGTGCCAGCAGCCCGGCTGGGGGAAGCGGGGGCCCAAACAATGAGCAGTTCTTC; CDR3 protein: CASSPAGGSGGPNNEQFF
V gene: TRBV10-2; D gene: .; CDR3 length: 15; clone size: few; J gene: TRBJ2-7; CDR3 DNA: TGCGCCAGCAGTGACAGTTCTAACTACCGCTACGAGCAGTACTTC; CDR3 protein: CASSDSSNYRYEQYF
V gene: TRBV7-6; D gene: .; CDR3 length: 15; clone size: many; J gene: TRBJ1-3; CDR3 DNA: TGTGCCAGCAGCCCGGGATCTGGCTGGGAAAACACCATATATTTT; CDR3 protein: CASSPGSGWENTIYF